This TCR beta chain was found in a study of low-dose radiotherapy and immunotherapy resistance in tumors (dated by TCRdb to between 2021 and 2024). Broadly, across the study: Cohort 1 received 0.5 Gy per fraction every 2 weeks, with a prescribed total PTV dose of 6.5 Gy. Trial participants were not randomized into treatment groups. Eight patients were included in the translational analysis: three from the first dose cohort and the first five from the second dose cohort. Aspirin 300 mg was taken orally once daily by patients for four cycles, starting on cycle 1 day 1. Intravenous cyclophosphamide at 200 mg/m2 was administered every two weeks, one day ahead of each radiation and immunotherapy administration. Nivolumab was administered intravenously as a 240 mg flat dose every two weeks, and ipilimumab was administered intravenously at 1 mg/kg every six weeks. Patients in Cohort 2 were given 1 Gy per fraction every two weeks, for a total of 13 Gy across 26 weeks.

At least ten counts were recorded for this clonotype. Its antigen target is currently unknown. No base-level quality is on record; no much larger clone is a single base apart. Sequencing instrument: Illumina HiSeq 2500. Superscript III and a set of TRAV- and TRBV-specific primers were used to synthesize first-strand cDNA, so that both TCRalpha and TCRbeta chains were covered. TCRs were amplified for 15 to 20 PCR cycles with Phusion, using a constant-region primer paired with the adapter attached to the V primers. The isolated mRNA was amplified using the MessageAmp II aRNA Amplification Kit, with in vitro transcription performed for approximately 16 hours at 37 degrees C. mRNA for TCR sequencing was isolated with the Dynabeads mRNA DIRECT Purification Kit. Indexed Illumina adapters were added in a second roughly 25-cycle Phusion PCR, and the resulting products were purified with AMPure XP beads. The original pipeline was this. Custom Perl scripts were used to pool TCR sequences that encoded the same protein, to remove out-of-frame sequences, and to calculate the abundance of each clonotype. Any TCR sequence supported by only a single read was excluded from analysis. Repertoire metrics included Shannon entropy, Gini index, clonality, richness, and frequency of TCRs shared between repertoires. The public reads were quality trimmed at Q25 with fastp and then assembled into clones with MiXCR by TCRdb, keeping productive beta chains. Identical CDR3 protein sequences are pooled into one entry, listed with their most common genes and DNA. These V and J calls are TCRdb output, not the study's own analysis. The sample includes tens of thousands of distinct CDR3 sequences, with 26% observed a single time. 5.5% to 8% of the sample belongs to the ten largest clones.

In light of the paper, this sample's time point label describes: before trial treatment. The donors came from RACIN, which was a single-arm phase I dose-escalation trial that paired nivolumab and ipilimumab with aspirin, low-dose cyclophosphamide and low-dose radiotherapy. Patients with advanced, TIL-negative solid tumors were considered eligible. CDR1 is given as ENHRY and CDR2 as SYGVKD, both from the germline V gene. Trimming removed 6 bases from V and 2 bases from J; the gene matches leave 12 bases unexplained. The CDR3 starts with the cysteine, ends with the phenylalanine, and has 16 residues. Just CDR3 DNA is preserved here, 48 bases in frame from base 1.

The chain is made from TRBV10-3 and TRBJ1-2, with 7 middle bases fitting TRBD1. This specimen consisted of PBMCs, obtained before treatment. The TCR originated in a male donor with rectosigmoid adenocarcinoma. The DNA sequence is given as TGTGCCATCAGATCGGGACAGCAAGAAGGGAACTATGGCTACACCTTC. Protein translation: CAIRSGQQEGNYGYTF.